This is a list of T cell receptor beta chains from one sample in a study of CXCR3-negative and CXCR3-positive naive CD8 T cells. TCRdb reworked the 5' RACE reads into one entry per CDR3 protein, no DNA. The repertoire table contains around 150,000 distinct CDR3 sequences. Sequenced: naive CXCR3+ CD8+ T cells from blood. These receptors were obtained from a human donor in good health. Some clones in this sample may be carry-over from other donors' samples. Both conserved end residues are part of each CDR3.

j_call	v_call	cdr3_aa
TRBJ2-1	TRBV4-3	CASSQDKEGYNEQFF
TRBJ1-5	TRBV25-1	CASGGADSSYNQPQHF
TRBJ2-5	TRBV5-1	CASSFLARNLQETQYF
TRBJ2-1	TRBV7-8	CASSLVFAVDEQFF
TRBJ2-3	TRBV20-1	CSARDTRDGRDTQYF
TRBJ2-1	TRBV27	CASSLLDSYNEQFF
TRBJ2-7	TRBV7-8	CASSATWSSYEQYF
TRBJ2-5	TRBV7-6	CASSPSGRETQYF
TRBJ2-1	TRBV29-1	CGARQGNYNEQFF
TRBJ2-1	TRBV2	CASADSGESYNEQFF
TRBJ2-7	TRBV4-1	CASSQDPLAAYEQYF
TRBJ2-3	TRBV5-4	CASSRPSATDTQYF
TRBJ2-4	TRBV21-1	CASSNTGGKNIQYF
TRBJ2-3	TRBV14	CASSPRLAGGYSTDTQYF
TRBJ2-1	TRBV7-9	CASSLDWSASSYNEQFF
TRBJ1-5	TRBV12-3/TRBV12-4	CASSLYGTVNQPQHF
TRBJ2-5	TRBV11-2	CASSLTFAGETQYF
TRBJ1-1	TRBV5-4	CASSFGAANTEAFF
TRBJ1-3	TRBV5-4	CASSFHGGFGNTIYF
TRBJ2-5	TRBV9	CASSAYVGTGIETQYF
TRBJ2-2	TRBV4-3	CASSSGRGGPTGELFF
TRBJ2-7	TRBV27	CASSVFGGGSYEQYF
TRBJ1-2	TRBV20-1	CSAAALGRGGGYTF
TRBJ2-2	TRBV29-1	CSVVPTSGGAAGELFF
TRBJ2-7	TRBV7-2	CASSPSTSGMNIGLYEQYF
TRBJ2-1	TRBV5-1	CASSDPPDEQFF
TRBJ1-1	TRBV13	CASSLNGEGGSEAFF
TRBJ2-3	TRBV28	CASNTGLALDTQYF
TRBJ1-1	TRBV28	CASSYLNDEAFF
TRBJ2-3	TRBV7-3	CASSLTGIGDTQYF
TRBJ2-1	TRBV7-7	CASSSTMTGGLNEQFF
TRBJ2-2	TRBV5-1	CASSLEGSTGELFF
TRBJ2-5	TRBV2	CASSDTRLQETQYF
TRBJ2-3	TRBV29-1	CSVEESVDTDTQYF
TRBJ2-2	TRBV9	CASSPYNTGELFF
TRBJ2-1	TRBV7-9	CASSGWTGGYYNEQFF
TRBJ2-7	TRBV7-6	CASSLGTGGEGEQYF
TRBJ2-1	TRBV11-2	CASSLRSIQGAVKDEQFF
TRBJ2-3	TRBV4-1	CASSQEASGMGGTQYF
TRBJ2-3	TRBV7-6	CASSQPSGGALDTQYF
TRBJ2-7	TRBV29-1	CSVEEFCHEQYF
TRBJ1-2	TRBV20-1	CSARDPGAGAGGYTF
TRBJ2-3	TRBV5-1	CASSLALAESTDTQYF
TRBJ2-1	TRBV29-1	CSVVPLGNEQFF
TRBJ1-6	TRBV28	CASSLSTGNNSPLHF
TRBJ2-3	TRBV3-1	CASSQDLPLARDTQYF
TRBJ2-2	TRBV27	CASSEYRAWPGELFF
TRBJ2-1	TRBV29-1	CSVESGTSGGNEQFF
TRBJ2-1	TRBV12-3/TRBV12-4	CASSPEGLYNEQFF
TRBJ2-3	TRBV21-1	CASSKAPDRGGDTQYF
TRBJ2-1	TRBV6-4	CASSVLATGNNEQFF
TRBJ2-7	TRBV5-1	CASSETSDGYEQYF